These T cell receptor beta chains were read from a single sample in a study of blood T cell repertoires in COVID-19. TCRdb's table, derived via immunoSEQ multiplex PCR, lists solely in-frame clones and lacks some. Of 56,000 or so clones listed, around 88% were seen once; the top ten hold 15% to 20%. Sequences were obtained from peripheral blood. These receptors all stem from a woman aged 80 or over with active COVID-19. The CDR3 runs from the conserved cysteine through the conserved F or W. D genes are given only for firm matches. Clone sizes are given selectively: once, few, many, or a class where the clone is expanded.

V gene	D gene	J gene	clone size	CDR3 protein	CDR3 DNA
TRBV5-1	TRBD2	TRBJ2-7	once	CASSSLAGEREQYF	TGCGCCAGCAGCTCACTAGCGGGGGAGCGGGAGCAGTACTTC
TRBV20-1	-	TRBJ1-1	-	CSATGAPFAFF	TGCAGTGCTACTGGGGCCCCGTTCGCTTTCTTT
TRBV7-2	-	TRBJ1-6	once	CASSLESGHRPLHF	TGTGCCAGCAGCTTAGAGTCAGGGCACCGGCCCCTCCACTTT
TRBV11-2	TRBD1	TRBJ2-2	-	CASSPQGAVTGELFF	TGTGCCAGCAGCCCCCAGGGGGCGGTCACCGGGGAGCTGTTTTTT
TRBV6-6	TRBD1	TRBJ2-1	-	CASSPLEGARSSYNEQFF	TGTGCCAGCAGTCCCCTTGAGGGGGCCAGAAGCTCCTACAATGAGCAGTTCTTC
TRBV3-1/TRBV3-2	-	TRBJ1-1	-	CASSHLAGSGTEAFF	TGTGCCAGCAGCCATTTGGCGGGAAGTGGTACTGAAGCTTTCTTT
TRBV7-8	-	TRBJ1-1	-	CASSLRRRGTEAFF	TGTGCCAGCAGCCTAAGACGCAGGGGCACTGAAGCTTTCTTT
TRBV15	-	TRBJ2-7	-	CATSSKRQAGSYEQYF	TGTGCCACCAGCAGCAAACGACAGGCCGGCTCCTACGAGCAGTACTTC
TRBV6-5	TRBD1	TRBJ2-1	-	CASSYTGGSYNEQFF	TGTGCCAGCAGTTACACAGGGGGCTCCTACAATGAGCAGTTCTTC
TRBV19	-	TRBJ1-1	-	CASTRGVSTEAFF	TGTGCCAGTACTCGGGGGGTGAGCACTGAAGCTTTCTTT
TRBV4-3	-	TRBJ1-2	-	CASSQDRAGRGGYTF	TGCGCCAGCAGCCAAGATAGGGCTGGAAGGGGTGGCTACACCTTC
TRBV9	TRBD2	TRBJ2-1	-	CASSPGLAVTYNEQFF	TGTGCCAGCAGCCCCGGACTAGCGGTAACCTACAATGAGCAGTTCTTC
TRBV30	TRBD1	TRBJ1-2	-	CAWWTGRQGGYTF	TGTGCCTGGTGGACAGGGAGGCAAGGTGGCTACACCTTC
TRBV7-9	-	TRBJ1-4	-	CASSLYSVNEKLFF	TGTGCCAGCAGCTTATACAGTGTAAATGAAAAACTGTTTTTT
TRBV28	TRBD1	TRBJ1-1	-	CASSLPDRTEAFF	TGTGCCAGCAGTTTACCGGACAGGACTGAAGCTTTCTTT
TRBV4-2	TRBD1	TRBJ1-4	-	CASSFGTGGGSNEKLFF	TGTGCCAGCAGTTTTGGAACAGGGGGCGGGAGTAATGAAAAACTGTTTTTT
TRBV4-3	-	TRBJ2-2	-	CASSQDGLGGGGNTGELFF	TGCGCCAGCAGCCAAGATGGGTTAGGCGGGGGCGGTAACACCGGGGAGCTGTTTTTT
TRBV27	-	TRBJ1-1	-	CASSLWGHTEAFF	TGTGCCAGCAGTTTATGGGGGCACACTGAAGCTTTCTTT
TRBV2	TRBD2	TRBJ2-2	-	CASSGGGRTGELFF	TGTGCCAGCAGTGGCGGGGGGCGAACCGGGGAGCTGTTTTTT
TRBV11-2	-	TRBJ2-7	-	CASSLMGLEQYF	TGTGCCAGCAGCTTAATGGGGCTCGAGCAGTACTTC
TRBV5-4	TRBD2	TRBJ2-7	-	CASSSLAGGLHEQYF	TGTGCCAGCAGCTCGCTAGCGGGGGGGCTCCACGAGCAGTACTTC
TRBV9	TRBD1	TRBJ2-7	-	CASSLGPGQSYEQYF	TGTGCCAGCAGCCTGGGCCCGGGACAGTCATACGAGCAGTACTTC
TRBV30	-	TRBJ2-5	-	CAWGRRETQYF	TGTGCCTGGGGGCGGAGGGAGACCCAGTACTTC
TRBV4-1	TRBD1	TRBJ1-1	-	CASSQDTGGYTEAFF	TGCGCCAGCAGCCAAGATACAGGGGGGTACACTGAAGCTTTCTTT
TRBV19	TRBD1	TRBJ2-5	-	CASSPGQGAGTQYF	TGTGCCAGTAGTCCGGGACAGGGGGCCGGGACCCAGTACTTC
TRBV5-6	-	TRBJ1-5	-	CASSSISSLQPQHF	TGTGCCAGCAGTTCTATTTCGTCTCTCCAGCCCCAGCATTTT
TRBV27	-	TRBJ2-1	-	CASTGPGATNEQFF	TGTGCCAGCACGGGTCCGGGAGCTACAAATGAGCAGTTCTTC
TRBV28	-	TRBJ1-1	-	CASSLRAMNTEAFF	TGTGCCAGCAGCCTCAGGGCCATGAACACTGAAGCTTTCTTT
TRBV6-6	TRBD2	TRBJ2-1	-	CASTMTSGGLNEQFF	TGTGCCAGCACCATGACTAGCGGGGGACTAAATGAGCAGTTCTTC
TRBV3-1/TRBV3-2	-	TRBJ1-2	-	CASSQNRDGYTF	TGTGCCAGCAGCCAGAACAGGGATGGCTACACCTTC
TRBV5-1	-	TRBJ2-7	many	CASSQAASYEQYF	TGCGCCAGCAGCCAGGCTGCCTCCTACGAGCAGTACTTC
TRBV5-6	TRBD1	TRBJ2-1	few	CASSLDEGAYFNEQFF	TGTGCCAGCAGCTTGGACGAGGGGGCCTACTTCAATGAGCAGTTCTTC
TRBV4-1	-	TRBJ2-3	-	CASSQASGSGGSTDTQYF	TGCGCCAGCAGCCAAGCTAGCGGTTCGGGGGGCAGCACAGATACGCAGTATTTT
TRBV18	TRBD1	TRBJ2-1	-	CASSMWTGGSYNEQFF	TGTGCCAGCTCAATGTGGACAGGGGGATCCTACAATGAGCAGTTCTTC
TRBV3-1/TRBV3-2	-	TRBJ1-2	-	CASSQLATLSYTF	TGTGCCAGCAGCCAGTTAGCCACACTCAGTTACACCTTC
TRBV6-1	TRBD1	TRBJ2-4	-	CASSEAGAQGWKNF	TGTGCCAGCAGTGAAGCGGGGGCACAGGGGTGGAAGAACTTC
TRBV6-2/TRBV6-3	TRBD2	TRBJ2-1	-	CASSSIAGGLYEQFF	TGTGCCAGCAGTTCCATAGCGGGGGGGCTATATGAGCAGTTCTTC
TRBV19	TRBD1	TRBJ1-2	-	CASSARERGQGDSYGYTF	TGTGCCAGTAGTGCCCGAGAGAGGGGACAGGGTGATAGCTATGGCTACACCTTC
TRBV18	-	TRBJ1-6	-	CASSLSSVGLGPLHF	TGTGCCAGCTCACTATCGTCCGTAGGACTCGGACCCCTCCACTTT
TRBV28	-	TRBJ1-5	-	CASSVRFQPQHF	TGTGCCAGCAGTGTACGGTTTCAGCCCCAGCATTTT
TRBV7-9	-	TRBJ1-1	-	CASSLDGGNTEAFF	TGTGCCAGCAGCTTAGACGGGGGGAACACTGAAGCTTTCTTT
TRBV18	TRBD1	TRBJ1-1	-	CASSPDRQTEAFF	TGTGCCAGCTCACCGGACAGGCAAACTGAAGCTTTCTTT
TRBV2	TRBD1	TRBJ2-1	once	CASSYGQGAVYNEQFF	TGTGCCAGCAGTTATGGACAGGGGGCGGTTTACAATGAGCAGTTCTTC
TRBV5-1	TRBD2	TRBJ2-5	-	CASSGNSGGMETQYF	TGCGCCAGCAGCGGAAATAGCGGGGGGATGGAGACCCAGTACTTC
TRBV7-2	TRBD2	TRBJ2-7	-	CASSLLAGSTYEQYF	TGTGCCAGCAGCTTACTAGCGGGGTCCACCTACGAGCAGTACTTC
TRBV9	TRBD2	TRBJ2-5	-	CASSDPSGAQYF	TGTGCCAGCTCGGACCCTAGCGGGGCCCAGTACTTC
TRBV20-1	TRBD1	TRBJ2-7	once	CSASYQGAREQYF	TGCAGTGCTAGTTACCAGGGGGCGCGAGAGCAGTACTTC
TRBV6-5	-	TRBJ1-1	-	CASSYYRVGTEAFF	TGTGCCAGCAGTTACTACAGGGTTGGCACTGAAGCTTTCTTT
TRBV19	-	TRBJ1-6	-	CASADSEYSPLHF	TGTGCCAGTGCCGATTCTGAGTATTCACCCCTCCACTTT
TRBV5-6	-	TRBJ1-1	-	CASSWGQVYTEAFF	TGTGCCAGCAGCTGGGGACAAGTCTACACTGAAGCTTTCTTT
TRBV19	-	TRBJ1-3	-	CAIVTLLISGNTIYF	TGTGCCATCGTCACTCTCCTGATCTCTGGAAACACCATATATTTT
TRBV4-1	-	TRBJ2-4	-	CASSKGRDRVLAGDPDIQYF	TGCGCCAGCAGCAAAGGCCGGGACAGGGTCTTAGCGGGGGACCCAGACATTCAGTACTTC
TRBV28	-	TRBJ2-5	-	CASTPRGGDLETQYF	TGTGCCAGCACCCCGAGGGGGGGCGATTTGGAGACCCAGTACTTC
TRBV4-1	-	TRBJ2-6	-	CASSQGAGVGANVLTF	TGCGCCAGCAGCCAAGGCGCAGGGGTCGGGGCCAACGTCCTGACTTTC
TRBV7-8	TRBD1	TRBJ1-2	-	CASSLVAPTGAGYTF	TGTGCCAGCAGCCTAGTGGCCCCTACAGGGGCCGGCTACACCTTC